The 31 T cell receptor beta chains in this list originate from one sample, sequenced in a study of CD8 T cells in Susac syndrome. Random hexamers primed reverse transcription of 0.5 to 1 ug RNA. One entry per CDR3 protein results from TCRdb running MiXCR on the immunoSEQ multiplex PCR reads. The table has approximately 150,000 distinct CDR3 sequences, roughly 95% seen once. The material sequenced was CD4+ T cells from PBMCs. The origin of the receptors is a human donor in good health.

The genes are TRBV5-1 and TRBJ2-1; D is unresolved. V lost 0 bases to trimming and J lost 3 bases, with 7 bases between them. Germline-derived CDR1 and CDR2 are SGHRS and YFSETQ. The CDR3 is 14 amino acids. Here the CDR3 reads CASSLVPSYNEQFF. CDR3 sequence (DNA): TGCGCCAGCAGCTTGGTACCCAGCTACAATGAGCAGTTCTTC.

This chain uses TRBV12-5 with TRBJ1-5; 7 nucleotides match TRBD1. Germline loops: CDR1 LGHNT, CDR2 FRNRAP. Germline trimming cut 6 bases from V and 3 bases from J; bases unmatched to any gene: 8. The CDR3 is 15 amino acids. The CDR3 loop is CASGPGDSANQPQHF. DNA of the CDR3: TGTGCTAGTGGCCCCGGGGACAGCGCCAATCAGCCCCAGCATTTT.

In this sample, this clonotype turned up once. The chain joins TRBV28 to TRBJ2-7; 7 positions match TRBD2. Germline V gene sequence: CDR1 MDHEN, CDR2 SYDVKM. V was pared by 4 bases and J by 2 bases, with 11 bases of the junction left unmatched. The CDR3 is 16 residues long. The CDR3: CASSWMGGGQPYEQYF. The CDR3 DNA follows: TGTGCCAGCAGTTGGATGGGCGGGGGTCAACCCTACGAGCAGTACTTC.

The chain joins TRBV20-1 to TRBJ1-1; D remains ambiguous. Trimming removed 1 base at V and 5 bases at J, with 2 bases between. This CDR3 comprises 10 residues. The germline CDR1 and CDR2 sequences are DFQATT and SNEGSKA (reference sequence). CDR3 nucleotide sequence: TGCAGTGCTAGAGGGACTGAAGCTTTCTTT. It is translated as CSARGTEAFF.

CDR3 residues: CASSPSSSSTDTQYF. CDR3 coding DNA: TGTGCCAGCTCACCATCGTCGTCTAGCACAGATACGCAGTATTTT. The rearrangement links TRBV18 to TRBJ2-3; D is undetermined. Per the germline V gene, CDR1 is KGHSH and CDR2 is LQKENI. Trimming stripped 2 bases from V and 0 bases from J, with 9 bases between. The CDR3 runs 15 residues.

This chain joins TRBV28 and TRBJ1-2, with 7 bases that match TRBD1. The CDR3 sequence is 13 residues long. V dropped 9 bases and J dropped 8; count of bases not matched to a gene: 12. CDR1 and CDR2 from the germline V gene are MDHEN and SYDVKM. The CDR3: CASRKTGSEGYTF. CDR3 sequence (DNA): TGTGCCAGTCGGAAGACAGGGTCTGAGGGCTACACCTTC.

The chain is built from TRBV5-1 and TRBJ2-5; D is possibly TRBD1 (6 bases). Germline CDR1 SGHRS, CDR2 YFSETQ. Deletions cut 4 bases from V and 1 base from J, with 11 bases between. The CDR3 contains 14 residues. In nucleotides, the CDR3 is TGCGCCAGCAGCGTGGACAGACTCCAAGAGACCCAGTACTTC. Translated, it gives CASSVDRLQETQYF.

The rearrangement uses TRBV27 and TRBJ2-5; D remains ambiguous. The germline V and J ends were trimmed by 10 bases and 2 bases, with 14 bases remaining between them. This CDR3 has 13 residues. CDR1 MNHEY and CDR2 SMNVEV come from the germline V gene (reference sequence). The CDR3 here is CATKRSLQETQYF. CDR3 DNA: TGTGCCACCAAAAGGAGCCTACAAGAGACCCAGTACTTC.

In its sample, this clonotype was seen once. The genes are TRBV7-2 and TRBJ2-7; D could derive from TRBD1 or TRBD2 (5 bases each). Per the germline V gene, CDR1 is SGHTA and CDR2 is FQGNSA. This CDR3 comprises 14 residues. The V end lost 2 bases, the J end lost 0 bases, and 8 bases lay between the germline ends. The CDR3 region is CASSLMGTSYEQYF. The CDR3, as DNA: TGTGCCAGCAGCTTAATGGGGACCTCCTACGAGCAGTACTTC. Together with reference TRBV7-2 and TRBJ2-7, the CDR3 gives the full variable domain: GAGVSQSPSNKVTEKGKDVELRCDPISGHTALYWYRQSLGQGLEFLIYFQGNSAPDKSGLPSDRFSAERTGGSVSTLTIQRTQQEDSAVYLCASSLMGTSYEQYFGPGTRLTVT.

The gene calls are TRBV30 and TRBJ2-3; maybe TRBD1 (5 bases). The germline CDR1 and CDR2 sequences are GTSNPN and SVGIG (reference sequence). Trimming pared 4 bases from V and 6 bases from J, leaving 11 bases between. The CDR3 consists of 12 residues. CDR3 DNA: TGTGCCTGGACAGGGTACTCGGATACGCAGTATTTT. Translating gives CAWTGYSDTQYF.

The chain is built from TRBV10-3 and TRBJ2-3, with unresolved D. Trimming cost V 2 bases and J 2 bases, with 11 bases left between them. The V gene's germline CDR1 is ENHRY and CDR2 SYGVKD. The CDR3 is 15 residues long. CDR3 amino acids: CAISEVQPNTDTQYF. CDR3 nucleotides: TGTGCCATCAGTGAGGTCCAACCCAACACAGATACGCAGTATTTT.

This clonotype showed up just a few times. The chain recombines TRBV12-3 or TRBV12-4 with TRBJ1-5; D gene ambiguous. The CDR3 has 13 residues. Trimming shortened V by 3 bases and J by 2 bases, and 5 bases separated the two germline ends. CDR3 sequence (DNA): TGTGCCAGCAGTTTGGACCGCAATCAGCCCCAGCATTTT. Translation gives CASSLDRNQPQHF.

The chain joins TRBV2 to TRBJ2-2; unclear D gene. This CDR3 has 13 amino acids. Between the trimmed V and J ends, which lost 2 bases and 2 bases, there was a span of 3 bases. Germline loops: CDR1 SNHLY, CDR2 FYNNEI. CDR3 protein: CASSEFNTGELFF. CDR3 DNA: TGTGCCAGCAGTGAATTCAACACCGGGGAGCTGTTTTTT.

CDR3 nucleotides: TGTGCCAGCAGCTTGCAACGAGGAGGCTACACCTTC. Amino acids: CASSLQRGGYTF. The chain employs TRBV5-6 and TRBJ1-2; no firm D call. V gave up 1 base and J gave up 8 bases, with 9 bases separating them. The CDR3 is 12 amino acids. Germline values: CDR1 SGHDT, CDR2 YYEEEE.

The chain links TRBV4-2 to TRBJ1-2; 8 positions agree with TRBD1. The V segment lost 2 bases and the J segment 7 bases; nucleotides outside the gene matches: 9. The CDR3 loop spans 15 amino acids. CDR1 and CDR2 from the germline V gene are LGHNA and YNFKEQ. CDR3 DNA sequence: TGTGCCAGCAGCCAACCGGACAGGGAGGGATCTGGCTACACCTTC. Protein sequence: CASSQPDREGSGYTF.

The chain is built from TRBV29-1 and TRBJ1-1; 7 bases line up with TRBD1. V lost 6 bases and J lost 7; bases outside the gene matches: 14. The CDR3 is 14 residues long. Germline-derived CDR1 and CDR2 are SQVTM and ANQGSEA. The CDR3 nucleotides read TGCAGCGTGGGAGGGGGCGGCTATGAGGGTGAAGCTTTCTTT. It yields the protein CSVGGGGYEGEAFF.

The sample holds one count of this clonotype. As DNA, the CDR3 is TGTGCCAGTAGGCTTGGCATACAGGGAGATGGCTACACCTTC. Amino acids: CASRLGIQGDGYTF. The chain combines TRBV19 with TRBJ1-2; tentative D call: TRBD1 (6 bases). CDR1 is LNHDA and CDR2 is SQIVND in the germline V gene (reference sequence). V was trimmed by 6 bases and J by 6 bases, leaving 17 bases between them. This CDR3 region has 14 residues.

The chain uses TRBV29-1 and TRBJ2-5, with D possibly being TRBD2 (6 bases). The CDR3 runs 12 residues. Germline V CDR1 and CDR2: SQVTM, ANQGSEA. Trimming took off 5 bases at V and 5 bases at J, with 12 bases between the two ends. The CDR3 spells CSVRIAGETQYF. The CDR3 DNA follows: TGCAGCGTTCGAATTGCGGGGGAGACCCAGTACTTC.

This chain connects TRBV18 to TRBJ2-7, with a possible D match to TRBD1 (5 bases). Germline lookup yields CDR1 KGHSH and CDR2 LQKENI. This CDR3 has 13 residues. V dropped 1 base and J dropped 3 bases, with 7 bases sitting between them. In DNA, the CDR3 is TGTGCCAGCTCACCACGACAGTTCTACGAGCAGTACTTC. It encodes CASSPRQFYEQYF.

The chain is built from TRBV6-6 and TRBJ2-7; D unresolved. Germline CDR1 MNHNY, CDR2 SVGAGI (reference sequence). The length of the CDR3 is 13 residues. Trimming removed 4 bases at V and 7 bases at J, with 14 bases between. The chain's CDR3 is CASSSLFRGEQYF. CDR3 nucleotide sequence: TGTGCCAGCAGTTCCCTATTCCGTGGGGAGCAGTACTTC.

The table lists this clonotype with a count of one. DNA of the CDR3: TGTGCCAGCAGCTCCACCCATACTAGCGGGGGGGCGGTTACGCAGTATTTT. It is translated as CASSSTHTSGGAVTQYF. The chain uses TRBV7-3 and TRBJ2-3, with 13 bases aligning to TRBD2. Germline lookup yields CDR1 SGHTA and CDR2 FQGTGA. The CDR3 contains 17 residues. V lost 4 bases to trimming and J lost 8 bases; unmatched junction nucleotides: 12.

This chain links TRBV5-1 with TRBJ1-1, with D unresolved. The CDR3 contains 16 residues. The V end was cut by 2 bases, the J end by 0 bases, with 14 bases between. CDR1 and CDR2 (germline): SGHRS, YFSETQ. The CDR3 loop is CASSLQSWQLNTEAFF. The CDR3 DNA reads TGCGCCAGCAGCTTACAGTCCTGGCAGCTGAACACTGAAGCTTTCTTT. The full variable domain, completed using reference TRBV5-1 and TRBJ1-1, is KAGVTQTPRYLIKTRGQQVTLSCSPISGHRSVSWYQQTPGQGLQFLFEYFSETQRNKGNFPGRFSGRQFSNSRSEMNVSTLELGDSALYLCASSLQSWQLNTEAFFGQGTRLTVV.

CDR3 sequence reads: CSVGRDRENEKLFF. The DNA for the CDR3 is TGCAGCGTTGGGAGGGACAGAGAGAATGAAAAACTGTTTTTT. The V and J genes are TRBV29-1 and TRBJ1-4; TRBD1 matches 7 bases. V trimming: 4 bases; J trimming: 5 bases; junction bases outside the gene matches: 7. The CDR3 has 14 amino acids. Per germline, CDR1 SQVTM and CDR2 ANQGSEA.

The V and J genes are TRBV5-6 and TRBJ2-5, with D possibly matching TRBD1 (6 bases). The V end lost 3 bases, the J end lost 7 bases, and 19 bases lay between the germline ends. Germline CDR1 SGHDT, CDR2 YYEEEE. This CDR3 comprises 15 residues. The CDR3 here is CASSWGPGALVTQYF. CDR3 sequence (DNA): TGTGCCAGCAGCTGGGGACCAGGGGCGCTGGTGACCCAGTACTTC.

J is TRBJ1-1 and V is TRBV29-1; 12 bases fit TRBD1. The CDR3 runs 14 residues. V was clipped by 5 bases and J by 4 bases; unmatched bases: 5. CDR1 is SQVTM and CDR2 is ANQGSEA in the germline V gene. The CDR3: CSVWGQGAGTEAFF. CDR3 bases: TGCAGCGTTTGGGGACAGGGGGCGGGCACTGAAGCTTTCTTT.

DNA for the CDR3: TGTGCCACTCTCTGTCCCTACGAGCAGTACTTC. This codes for CATLCPYEQYF. The chain has TRBV24-1 and TRBJ2-7; no definite D call. Trimming removed 10 bases at V and 2 bases at J, with 8 bases between. CDR3 length: 11 residues. CDR1 KGHDR and CDR2 SFDVKD come from the germline V gene.

V gene TRBV10-3 combines with J gene TRBJ2-6, with a weak D call TRBD2 (6 bases). Germline CDR1 ENHRY, CDR2 SYGVKD. V was shortened by 4 bases and J by 3 bases, with 10 bases between the two germline ends. The CDR3 is 15 residues long. This chain's CDR3 is CAISVRGNGANVLTF. In nucleotides, the CDR3 is TGTGCCATCAGTGTACGGGGGAATGGGGCCAACGTCCTGACTTTC.

This sequence joins TRBV6-5 and TRBJ2-7, with TRBD1 as a possible D gene (5 bases). Germline CDR1 is MNHEY and CDR2 is SVGAGI. This CDR3 comprises 14 residues. V lost 5 bases, J lost 3 bases, and 14 bases lay in between. This CDR3 is CASSPRRGFYEQYF. As DNA, the CDR3 is TGTGCCAGCAGTCCCCGTAGGGGATTCTACGAGCAGTACTTC.

V and J are TRBV27 and TRBJ2-2; TRBD1 aligns across 11 bases. Looked up from germline, CDR1 is MNHEY and CDR2 is SMNVEV (reference sequence). The CDR3 extends over 16 amino acids. Trimming removed 5 bases from V and 4 bases from J; junction bases left unmatched: 6. The CDR3 nucleotides are TGTGCCAGCAGTCCCTGGACAGGGGGCGTCACCGGGGAGCTGTTTTTT. Translated, it gives CASSPWTGGVTGELFF.

The CDR3 sequence: CASRHGQVSNGANVLTF. Written as DNA, the CDR3 is TGTGCCAGCAGACACGGACAGGTCAGCAATGGGGCCAACGTCCTGACTTTC. This chain uses TRBV5-6 with TRBJ2-6; 7 bases align to TRBD1. CDR1 and CDR2 (germline): SGHDT, YYEEEE. The ends lost 5 bases at V and 3 bases at J; junction bases unmatched: 11. The CDR3 is 17 amino acids.

This rearrangement joins TRBV19 to TRBJ2-1, with D unresolved. Germline V gives CDR1 LNHDA, CDR2 SQIVND (reference sequence). Trimming pared 1 base from V and 0 bases from J, leaving 7 bases between. The CDR3 has 15 residues. CDR3 nucleotides: TGTGCCAGTAGTATAGGTCCTATCTCCTACAATGAGCAGTTCTTC. It specifies CASSIGPISYNEQFF. The whole variable domain, remainder taken from reference TRBV19 and TRBJ2-1, is DGGITQSPKYLFRKEGQNVTLSCEQNLNHDAMYWYRQDPGQGLRLIYYSQIVNDFQKGDIAEGYSVSREKKESFPLTVTSAQKNPTAFYLCASSIGPISYNEQFFGPGTRLTVL.